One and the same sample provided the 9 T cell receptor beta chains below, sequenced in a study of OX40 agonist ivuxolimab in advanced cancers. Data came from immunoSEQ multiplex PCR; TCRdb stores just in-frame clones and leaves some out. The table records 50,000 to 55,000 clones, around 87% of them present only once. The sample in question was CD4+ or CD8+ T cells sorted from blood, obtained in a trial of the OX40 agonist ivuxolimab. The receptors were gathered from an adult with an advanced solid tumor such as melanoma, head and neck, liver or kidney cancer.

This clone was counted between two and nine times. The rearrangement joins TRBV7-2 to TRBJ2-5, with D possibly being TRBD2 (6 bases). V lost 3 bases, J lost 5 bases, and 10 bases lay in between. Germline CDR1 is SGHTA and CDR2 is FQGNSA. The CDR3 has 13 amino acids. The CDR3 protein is CASSLGTPETQYF. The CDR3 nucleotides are TGTGCCAGCAGCTTGGGGACTCCGGAGACCCAGTACTTC.

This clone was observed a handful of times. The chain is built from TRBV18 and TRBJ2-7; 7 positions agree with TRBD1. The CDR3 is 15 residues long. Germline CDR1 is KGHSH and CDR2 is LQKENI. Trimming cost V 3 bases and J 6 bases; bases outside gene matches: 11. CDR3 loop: CASSPEQGSSGEQYF. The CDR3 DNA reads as TGTGCCAGCTCACCCGAACAGGGGTCCTCGGGCGAGCAGTACTTC. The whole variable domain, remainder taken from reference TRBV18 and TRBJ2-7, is NAGVMQNPRHLVRRRGQEARLRCSPMKGHSHVYWYRQLPEEGLKFMVYLQKENIIDESGMPKERFSAEFPKEGPSILRIQQVVRGDSAAYFCASSPEQGSSGEQYFGPGTRLTVT.

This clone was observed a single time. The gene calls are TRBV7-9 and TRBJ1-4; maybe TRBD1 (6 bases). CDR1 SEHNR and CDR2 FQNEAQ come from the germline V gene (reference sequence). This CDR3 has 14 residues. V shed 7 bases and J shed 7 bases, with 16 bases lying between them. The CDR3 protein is CASTGGQRGEKLFF. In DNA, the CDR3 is TGTGCCAGCACCGGGGGGCAGCGAGGTGAAAAACTGTTTTTT. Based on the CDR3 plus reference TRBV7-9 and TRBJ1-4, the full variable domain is DTGVSQNPRHKITKRGQNVTFRCDPISEHNRLYWYRQTLGQGPEFLTYFQNEAQLEKSRLLSDRFSAERPKGSFSTLEIQRTEQGDSAMYLCASTGGQRGEKLFFGSGTQLSVL.

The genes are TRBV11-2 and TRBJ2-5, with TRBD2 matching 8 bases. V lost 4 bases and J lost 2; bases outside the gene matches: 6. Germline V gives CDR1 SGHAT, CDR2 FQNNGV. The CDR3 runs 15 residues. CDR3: CASSSSSGGQETQYF. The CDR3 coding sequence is TGTGCCAGCAGCTCATCCTCGGGGGGGCAAGAGACCCAGTACTTC.

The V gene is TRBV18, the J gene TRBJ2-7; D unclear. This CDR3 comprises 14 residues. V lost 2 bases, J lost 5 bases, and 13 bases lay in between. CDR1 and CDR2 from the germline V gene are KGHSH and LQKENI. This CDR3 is CASSPTASRDEQYF. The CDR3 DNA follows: TGTGCCAGCTCACCAACGGCGTCCCGGGACGAGCAGTACTTC.

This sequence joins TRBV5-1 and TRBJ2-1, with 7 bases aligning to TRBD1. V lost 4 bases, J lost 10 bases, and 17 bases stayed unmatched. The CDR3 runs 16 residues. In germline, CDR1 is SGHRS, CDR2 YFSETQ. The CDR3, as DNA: TGCGCCAGCAGCGCTACTCCGGGACAGTCCACTATGGAGCAGTTCTTC. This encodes CASSATPGQSTMEQFF. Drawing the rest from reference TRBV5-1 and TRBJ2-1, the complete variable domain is KAGVTQTPRYLIKTRGQQVTLSCSPISGHRSVSWYQQTPGQGLQFLFEYFSETQRNKGNFPGRFSGRQFSNSRSEMNVSTLELGDSALYLCASSATPGQSTMEQFFGPGTRLTVL.

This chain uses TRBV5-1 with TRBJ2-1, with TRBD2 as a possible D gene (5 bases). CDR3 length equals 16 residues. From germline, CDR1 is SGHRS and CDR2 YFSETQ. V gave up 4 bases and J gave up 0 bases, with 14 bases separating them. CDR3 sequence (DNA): TGCGCCAGCAGCAAGAACGGGGAACCCTCCTACAATGAGCAGTTCTTC. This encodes CASSKNGEPSYNEQFF. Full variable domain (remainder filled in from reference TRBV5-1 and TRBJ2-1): KAGVTQTPRYLIKTRGQQVTLSCSPISGHRSVSWYQQTPGQGLQFLFEYFSETQRNKGNFPGRFSGRQFSNSRSEMNVSTLELGDSALYLCASSKNGEPSYNEQFFGPGTRLTVL.

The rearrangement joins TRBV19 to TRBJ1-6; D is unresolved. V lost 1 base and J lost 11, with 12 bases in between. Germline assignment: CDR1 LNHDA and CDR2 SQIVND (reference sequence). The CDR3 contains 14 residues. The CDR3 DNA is TGTGCCAGTAGTATAGGAAGGGTGAGTCCACCCCTCCACTTT. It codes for CASSIGRVSPPLHF.

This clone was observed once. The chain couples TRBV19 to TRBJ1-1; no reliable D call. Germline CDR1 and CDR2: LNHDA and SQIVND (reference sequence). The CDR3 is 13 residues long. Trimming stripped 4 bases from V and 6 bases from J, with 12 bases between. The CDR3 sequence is CASSTRTLAEAFF. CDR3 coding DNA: TGTGCCAGTAGTACGAGGACCTTGGCTGAAGCTTTCTTT.